Below are 24 T cell receptor beta chains sequenced from a single sample in a study of early T cells in non-severe SARS-CoV-2 infection. TCRdb processed the 5' RACE reads anew with MiXCR; each CDR3 protein has one entry. The table includes under 25,000 distinct CDR3 sequences, more than 3.5% detected once. The sample was whole blood. The receptors here all came from an adult who was a healthcare worker with PCR-confirmed SARS-CoV-2 infection or an uninfected control (not recorded which).

This clonotype was found many times. The V and J genes are TRBV20-1 and TRBJ1-1; D not resolved. Germline values: CDR1 DFQATT, CDR2 SNEGSKA (reference sequence). This CDR3 is built from 13 residues. The germline V and J ends were trimmed by 0 bases and 1 base, with 6 bases remaining between them. CDR3: CSARDQPNTEAFF. CDR3 nucleotides: TGCAGTGCTAGAGACCAACCGAACACTGAAGCTTTCTTT.

This clonotype was seen a handful of times. The chain has TRBV7-2 and TRBJ1-1; D possibly corresponds to TRBD1 (5 bases). The CDR3 runs to 14 residues. V shed 5 bases and J shed 3 bases, with 13 bases lying between them. CDR1 is SGHTA, CDR2 FQGNSA, per germline. CDR3 DNA: TGTGCCAGCAGCCCCCGACAGAGAGACACTGAAGCTTTCTTT. The encoded protein is CASSPRQRDTEAFF.

This clonotype has a count of ten or more. J is TRBJ2-5 and V is TRBV4-2, with TRBD2 matching 15 bases. Trimming at V came to 0 bases and at J to 5 bases, leaving 7 bases not matched to a gene. The germline gives CDR1 LGHNA, CDR2 YNFKEQ. This CDR3 contains 18 residues. CDR3 nucleotides: TGTGCCAGCAGCCAAGAGGGACTAGCGGGAGGAGCAGCGGAGACCCAGTACTTC. This gives the protein CASSQEGLAGGAAETQYF.

This clonotype was seen many times. The chain has TRBV5-6 and TRBJ2-2; D gene uncertain. The germline V and J ends were trimmed by 1 base and 3 bases, with 7 bases remaining between them. The CDR3 is 14 amino acids. The V gene's germline CDR1 is SGHDT and CDR2 YYEEEE. For the CDR3, the DNA is TGTGCCAGCAGCTTGATATCCTACACCGGGGAGCTGTTTTTT. Translation gives CASSLISYTGELFF.

This clonotype was detected ten times or more. The chain couples TRBV7-7 to TRBJ1-1; no definite D call. CDR1 and CDR2 (germline): SSHAT, FNYEAQ (reference sequence). The CDR3 contains 13 residues. CDR3 sequence (DNA): TGTGCAGTCCTCGGCTTTTTGTTTGGTGAAGCTTTCTTT. Encoded protein: CAVLGFLFGEAFF. The full variable domain, completed using reference TRBV7-7 and TRBJ1-1, is GAGVSQSPRYKVTKRGQDVTLRCDPISSHATLYWYQQALGQGPEFLTYFNYEAQPDKSGLPSDRFSAERPEGSISTLTIQRTEQRDSAMYRCAVLGFLFGEAFFGQGTRLTVV.

This clonotype has just a few counts. The chain is built from TRBV11-2 and TRBJ2-3; 9 nucleotides agree with TRBD2. The length of the CDR3 is 22 residues. With V trimmed by 2 bases and J by 5 bases, 26 bases remained unmatched. Germline V gene data show CDR1 as SGHAT and CDR2 as FQNNGV. CDR3: CASSLFLRASGAWTRPKDTQYF. DNA for the CDR3: TGTGCCAGCAGCTTATTTCTTCGTGCTAGCGGGGCGTGGACCAGACCGAAAGATACGCAGTATTTT.

This clonotype came up many times. The chain's CDR3 is CSRTGELFF. The DNA of the CDR3 is TGCTCCCGAACCGGGGAGCTGTTTTTT. The chain carries TRBV29-1 and TRBJ2-2; D ambiguous. Germline V gives CDR1 SQVTM, CDR2 ANQGSEA. This CDR3 comprises 9 residues.

This clonotype was seen many times. The rearrangement joins TRBV12-3 or TRBV12-4 to TRBJ1-5; 9 bases fit TRBD1. J gave up 7 bases and V 7 bases, and 14 bases lay outside the gene matches. There are 16 residues in the CDR3. The chain's CDR3 is CASTVTGGAGEQPQHF. The DNA of the CDR3 is TGTGCCAGCACCGTAACAGGGGGCGCGGGCGAACAGCCCCAGCATTTT.

This clonotype was counted at least ten times. The chain combines TRBV10-3 with TRBJ1-5; no reliable D call. CDR1 and CDR2 from the germline V gene are ENHRY and SYGVKD. There are 12 residues in the CDR3. Trimming removed 6 bases at V and 3 bases at J, with 6 bases between. The CDR3 bases are TGTGCCATCAGAGACCTCAATCAGCCCCAGCATTTT. It specifies CAIRDLNQPQHF.

V is TRBV12-3 or TRBV12-4 and J is TRBJ1-1; D is possibly TRBD1 (6 bases). V lost 10 bases to trimming and J lost 1 base, with 13 bases between them. This CDR3 spans 13 amino acids. The CDR3 spells CATSQGWNTEAFF. For the CDR3, the DNA is TGTGCCACTTCCCAGGGGTGGAACACTGAAGCTTTCTTT.

The rearrangement links TRBV7-3 to TRBJ2-3, with D perhaps matching TRBD2 (5 bases). Germline CDR1 reads SGHTA; CDR2 reads FQGTGA. Trimming took 1 base from V and 3 from J, leaving 11 bases between them. This CDR3 is 15 amino acids long. The CDR3 protein is CASSLNVGETDTQYF. The CDR3, as DNA: TGTGCCAGCAGCTTAAACGTCGGGGAGACAGATACGCAGTATTTT.

At least ten counts were recorded for this clonotype. The rearrangement links TRBV5-1 to TRBJ2-5, with 10 bases that match TRBD2. The CDR3 covers 17 residues. Looked up from germline, CDR1 is SGHRS and CDR2 is YFSETQ. With V trimmed by 1 base and J by 5 bases, 11 bases remained unmatched. Written as DNA, the CDR3 is TGCGCCAGCAGCTTGACTAGCGGGGCCTCAGGGGCGGAGACCCAGTACTTC. Translation: CASSLTSGASGAETQYF.

This clonotype was picked up many times. The chain uses TRBV27 and TRBJ1-2; 11 positions agree with TRBD1. J gave up 8 bases and V 7 bases, and 9 bases lay outside the gene matches. CDR1 and CDR2 from the germline V gene are MNHEY and SMNVEV (reference sequence). The CDR3 runs 14 residues. CDR3: CASTGWTGGFGYTF. The CDR3 DNA sequence: TGTGCCAGCACCGGCTGGACAGGGGGCTTCGGCTACACCTTC.

This clonotype showed up many times. V gene TRBV5-1 combines with J gene TRBJ2-6, with TRBD1 as a possible D gene (5 bases). Per the germline V gene, CDR1 is SGHRS and CDR2 is YFSETQ. The CDR3 contains 15 residues. V gave up 4 bases and J gave up 0 bases, with 8 bases separating them. The CDR3 nucleotides read TGCGCCAGCAGCCCGACAGACTCTGGGGCCAACGTCCTGACTTTC. It encodes CASSPTDSGANVLTF. The entire variable domain, with the rest obtained from reference TRBV5-1 and TRBJ2-6, is as follows: KAGVTQTPRYLIKTRGQQVTLSCSPISGHRSVSWYQQTPGQGLQFLFEYFSETQRNKGNFPGRFSGRQFSNSRSEMNVSTLELGDSALYLCASSPTDSGANVLTFGAGSRLTVL.

This clonotype appeared many times. The V gene is TRBV7-9, the J gene TRBJ1-3; D might be TRBD1 (6 bases). The CDR3 consists of 16 residues. V gave up 4 bases and J gave up 0 bases, with 13 bases separating them. From germline, CDR1 is SEHNR and CDR2 FQNEAQ (reference sequence). CDR3 sequence (DNA): TGTGCCAGCAGCTACCAAACAGGGACCTCTGGAAACACCATATATTTT. Translating gives CASSYQTGTSGNTIYF.

This clonotype was counted many times. The gene calls are TRBV25-1 and TRBJ1-6, with D possibly being TRBD1 (5 bases). The CDR3 loop spans 15 amino acids. Trimming pared 5 bases from V and 6 bases from J, leaving 14 bases between. Germline-derived CDR1 and CDR2 are MGHDK and SYGVNS. CDR3 residues: CASSQGEGPNSPLHF. The DNA of the CDR3 is TGTGCCAGCAGTCAGGGAGAGGGACCTAATTCACCCCTCCACTTT.

This clonotype has a count of ten or more. This chain connects TRBV30 to TRBJ1-5; D might be TRBD1 (6 bases). V shed 0 bases and J shed 4 bases, with 7 bases lying between them. Germline V gives CDR1 GTSNPN, CDR2 SVGIG (reference sequence). The CDR3 contains 13 residues. In DNA, the CDR3 is TGTGCCTGGAGTGTCACAGGGAATCAGCCCCAGCATTTT. The encoded protein is CAWSVTGNQPQHF.

This clonotype was detected many times. J is TRBJ2-5 and V is TRBV12-3 or TRBV12-4, with 9 positions matching TRBD2. Losses at the gene ends were 6 bases for V and 0 bases for J; bases not matched to a gene: 14. The CDR3 sequence is 18 residues long. DNA for the CDR3: TGTGCCAGCAGGTGGTGGGGAGCGGGGGGCAAGTACCAAGAGACCCAGTACTTC. It is translated as CASRWWGAGGKYQETQYF.

At least ten counts were recorded for this clonotype. V gene TRBV28 combines with J gene TRBJ2-7; tentatively, D is TRBD1 or TRBD2 (6 bases each). From germline, CDR1 is MDHEN and CDR2 SYDVKM. The germline V and J ends were trimmed by 3 bases and 4 bases, with 13 bases remaining between them. The length of the CDR3 is 14 residues. This chain's CDR3 is CASSLEGHPYEQYF. As DNA, the CDR3 is TGTGCCAGCAGTTTGGAGGGACACCCTTACGAGCAGTACTTC.

In its sample, this clonotype was seen many times. The V call is TRBV20-1, the J call TRBJ1-6; D possibly corresponds to TRBD1 (6 bases). V was cut by 1 base and J by 9 bases, with 13 bases left in between. Germline assignment: CDR1 DFQATT and CDR2 SNEGSKA (reference sequence). The CDR3 contains 14 residues. CDR3 loop: CSARAGDVGSPLHF. The CDR3 DNA reads TGCAGTGCTAGAGCAGGGGATGTTGGTTCACCCCTCCACTTT.

This clonotype is classed as medium-sized. The chain uses TRBV20-1 and TRBJ2-1, with D perhaps TRBD1 (6 bases). With 7 bases removed from V and 1 base from J, the gap between germline ends came to 14 bases. The CDR3 contains 14 residues. Germline values: CDR1 DFQATT, CDR2 SNEGSKA (reference sequence). In nucleotides, the CDR3 is TGCAGTGGAATTTGGGACACATCCTACAATGAGCAGTTCTTC. Amino acid sequence: CSGIWDTSYNEQFF.

This clonotype was observed at least ten times. The genes are TRBV12-3 or TRBV12-4 and TRBJ1-1; D gene unclear. This CDR3 has 13 amino acids. Trimming removed 2 bases at V and 1 base at J, with 5 bases between. CDR3 residues: CASSLMGNTEAFF. In DNA, the CDR3 is TGTGCCAGCAGTTTAATGGGGAACACTGAAGCTTTCTTT.

This clonotype was picked up many times. The rearrangement uses TRBV18 and TRBJ2-1; 7 bases are a match to TRBD1. This CDR3 has 16 amino acids. The germline CDR1 and CDR2 sequences are KGHSH and LQKENI. V dropped 6 bases and J dropped 2; count of bases not matched to a gene: 10. Written as DNA, the CDR3 is TGTGCCAGCTCCTTTTCGACAGGGATGACCTACAATGAGCAGTTCTTC. Its translation is CASSFSTGMTYNEQFF. The variable domain in full, with the rest retrieved from reference TRBV18 and TRBJ2-1, is NAGVMQNPRHLVRRRGQEARLRCSPMKGHSHVYWYRQLPEEGLKFMVYLQKENIIDESGMPKERFSAEFPKEGPSILRIQQVVRGDSAAYFCASSFSTGMTYNEQFFGPGTRLTVL.

This clonotype was found many times. The chain joins TRBV9 to TRBJ2-7; 9 bases align to TRBD1. There are 15 residues in the CDR3. Per germline, CDR1 SGDLS and CDR2 YYNGEE. J gave up 1 base and V 4 bases, and 6 bases lay outside the gene matches. Here the CDR3 reads CASSRPGTGSYEQYF. CDR3 bases: TGTGCCAGCAGCCGCCCCGGGACAGGGTCCTACGAGCAGTACTTC.